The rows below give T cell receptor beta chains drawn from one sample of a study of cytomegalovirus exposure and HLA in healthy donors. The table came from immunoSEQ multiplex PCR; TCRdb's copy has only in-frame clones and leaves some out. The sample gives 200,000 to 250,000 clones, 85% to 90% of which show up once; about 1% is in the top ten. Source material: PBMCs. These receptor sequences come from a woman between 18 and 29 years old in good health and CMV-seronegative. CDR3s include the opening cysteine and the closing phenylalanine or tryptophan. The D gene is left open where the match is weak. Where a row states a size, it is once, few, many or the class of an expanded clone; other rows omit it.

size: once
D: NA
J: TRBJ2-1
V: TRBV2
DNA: TGTGCCAGCCATAAATTTACGGCCTACAATGAGCAGTTCTTC
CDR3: CASHKFTAYNEQFF

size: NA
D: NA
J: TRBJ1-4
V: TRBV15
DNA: TGTGCCACCAGCAGAGATTTGGGCCCCGAAAAACTGTTTTTT
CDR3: CATSRDLGPEKLFF

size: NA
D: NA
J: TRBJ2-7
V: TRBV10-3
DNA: TGTGCCATCAGTGATAGAAGCGAGCAGTACTTC
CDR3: CAISDRSEQYF

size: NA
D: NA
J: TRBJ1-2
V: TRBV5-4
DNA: TGTGCCAGCAGCTTGGTGGGGGCGGCTGATACCCTTAACTATGGCTACACCTTC
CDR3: CASSLVGAADTLNYGYTF

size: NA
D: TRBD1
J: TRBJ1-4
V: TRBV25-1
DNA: TGTGCCAGCAGTTTGGGACAGGGATTTACTAATGAAAAACTGTTTTTT
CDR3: CASSLGQGFTNEKLFF

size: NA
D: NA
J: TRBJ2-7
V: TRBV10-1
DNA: TGCGCCAGCAGTGAGACCCGTGGCAGTAAGCAGTACTTC
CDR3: CASSETRGSKQYF

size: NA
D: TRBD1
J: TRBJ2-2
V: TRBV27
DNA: TGTGCCAGCAGTTGGGACAGGGTGATGATCGGGGAGCTGTTTTTT
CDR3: CASSWDRVMIGELFF

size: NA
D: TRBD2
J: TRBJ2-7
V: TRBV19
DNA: TGTGCCAGTAGTATCAGTTTGCGGGGACTAGCGGATTACGAGCAGTACTTC
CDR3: CASSISLRGLADYEQYF

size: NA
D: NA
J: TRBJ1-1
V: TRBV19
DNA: TGTGCCAGTAGTATTGGGGGGACCTTTATGAACACTGAAGCTTTCTTT
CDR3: CASSIGGTFMNTEAFF

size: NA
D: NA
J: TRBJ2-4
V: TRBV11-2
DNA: TGTGCCAGCAGCTTAGTGTCAGGGCCAGGTTTTAGAAACATTCAGTACTTC
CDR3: CASSLVSGPGFRNIQYF

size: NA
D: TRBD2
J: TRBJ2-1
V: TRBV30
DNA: TGTGCCTGGAGTGTGCTACTAGCGGGAGTTGAGAATGAGCAGTTCTTC
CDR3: CAWSVLLAGVENEQFF

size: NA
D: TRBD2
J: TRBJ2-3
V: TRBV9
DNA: TGTGCCAGCACCGCGGGGGGGGCCGGAGATACGCAGTATTTT
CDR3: CASTAGGAGDTQYF

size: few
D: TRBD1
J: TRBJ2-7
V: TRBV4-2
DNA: TGTGCCAGCAGCCAACGGGGACAGGGGGGCTACGAGCAGTACTTC
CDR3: CASSQRGQGGYEQYF

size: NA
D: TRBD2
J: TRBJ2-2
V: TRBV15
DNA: TGTGCCACCACGGGACTAGCGGGGAACACCGGGGAGCTGTTTTTT
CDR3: CATTGLAGNTGELFF